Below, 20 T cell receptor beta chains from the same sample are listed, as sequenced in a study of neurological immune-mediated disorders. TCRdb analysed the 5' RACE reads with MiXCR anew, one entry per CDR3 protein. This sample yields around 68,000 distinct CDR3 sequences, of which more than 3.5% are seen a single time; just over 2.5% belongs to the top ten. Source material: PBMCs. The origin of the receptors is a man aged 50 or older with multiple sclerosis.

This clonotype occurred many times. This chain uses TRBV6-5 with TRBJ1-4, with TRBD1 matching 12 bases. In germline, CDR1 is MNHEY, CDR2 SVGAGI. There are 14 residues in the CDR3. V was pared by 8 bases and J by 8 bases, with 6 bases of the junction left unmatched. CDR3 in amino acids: CASGPGQGAEKLFF. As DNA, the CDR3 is TGTGCCAGCGGGCCGGGACAGGGGGCCGAAAAACTGTTTTTT.

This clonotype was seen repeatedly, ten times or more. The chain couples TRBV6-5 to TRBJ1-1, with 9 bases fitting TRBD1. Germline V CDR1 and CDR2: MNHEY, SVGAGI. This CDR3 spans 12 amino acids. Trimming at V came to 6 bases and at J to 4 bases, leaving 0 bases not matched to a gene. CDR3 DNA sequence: TGTGCCAGCAGGACAGGGGGCACTGAAGCTTTCTTT. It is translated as CASRTGGTEAFF.

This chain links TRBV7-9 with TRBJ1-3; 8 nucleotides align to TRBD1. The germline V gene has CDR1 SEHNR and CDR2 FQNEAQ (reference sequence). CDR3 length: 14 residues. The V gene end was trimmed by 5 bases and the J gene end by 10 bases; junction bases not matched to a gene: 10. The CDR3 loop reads CASSPRTGRETIYF. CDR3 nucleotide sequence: TGTGCCAGCAGCCCTAGGACAGGGCGAGAAACCATATATTTT.

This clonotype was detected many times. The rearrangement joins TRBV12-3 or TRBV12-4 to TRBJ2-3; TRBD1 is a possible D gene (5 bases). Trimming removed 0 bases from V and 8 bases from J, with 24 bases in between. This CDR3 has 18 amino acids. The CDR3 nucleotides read TGTGCCAGCAGTTTAGCGCTGACCACAAGCAGGGTAGATGGTACGCAGTATTTT. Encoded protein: CASSLALTTSRVDGTQYF.

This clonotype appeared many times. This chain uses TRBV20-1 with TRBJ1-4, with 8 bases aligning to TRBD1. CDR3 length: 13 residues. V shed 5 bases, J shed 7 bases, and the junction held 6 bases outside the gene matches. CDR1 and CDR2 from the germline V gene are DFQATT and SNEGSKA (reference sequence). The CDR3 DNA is TGCAGTGCTTTCAGGGGGCCGGGTGAAAAACTGTTTTTT. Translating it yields CSAFRGPGEKLFF.

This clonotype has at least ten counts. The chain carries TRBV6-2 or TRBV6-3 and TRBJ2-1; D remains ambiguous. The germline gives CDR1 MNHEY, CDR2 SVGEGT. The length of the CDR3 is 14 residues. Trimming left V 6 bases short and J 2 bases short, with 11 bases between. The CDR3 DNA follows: TGTGCCAGCAGCCCCCTTAAGCCCTACAATGAGCAGTTCTTC. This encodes CASSPLKPYNEQFF.

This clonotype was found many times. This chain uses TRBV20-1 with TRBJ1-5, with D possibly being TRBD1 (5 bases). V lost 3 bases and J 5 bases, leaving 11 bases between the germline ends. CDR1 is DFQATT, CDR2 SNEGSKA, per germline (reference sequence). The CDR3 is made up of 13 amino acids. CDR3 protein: CSASSQGYQPQHF. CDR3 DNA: TGCAGTGCTAGCTCCCAGGGTTATCAGCCCCAGCATTTT.

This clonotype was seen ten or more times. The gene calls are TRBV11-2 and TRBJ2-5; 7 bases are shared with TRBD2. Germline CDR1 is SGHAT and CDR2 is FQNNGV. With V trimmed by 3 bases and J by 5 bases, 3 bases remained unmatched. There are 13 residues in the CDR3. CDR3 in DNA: TGTGCCAGCAGCTTCGGACTAGGGGAGACCCAGTACTTC. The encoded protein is CASSFGLGETQYF.

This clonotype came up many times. The CDR3 bases are TGTGCCAGCAGTTCACGTTATGTTGGAGGCAAAAACATTCAGTACTTC. Translation: CASSSRYVGGKNIQYF. The J gene is TRBJ2-4, the V gene TRBV28, with D perhaps matching TRBD2 (5 bases). CDR1 MDHEN and CDR2 SYDVKM come from the germline V gene. The CDR3 is 16 residues long. Trimming removed 4 bases from V and 3 bases from J, with 16 bases in between.

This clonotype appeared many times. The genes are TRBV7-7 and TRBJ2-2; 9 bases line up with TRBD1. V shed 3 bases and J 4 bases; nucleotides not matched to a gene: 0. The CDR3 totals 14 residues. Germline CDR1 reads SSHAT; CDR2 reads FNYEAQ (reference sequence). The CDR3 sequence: CASSLTGGTGELFF. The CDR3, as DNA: TGTGCCAGCAGCTTGACAGGGGGCACCGGGGAGCTGTTTTTT.

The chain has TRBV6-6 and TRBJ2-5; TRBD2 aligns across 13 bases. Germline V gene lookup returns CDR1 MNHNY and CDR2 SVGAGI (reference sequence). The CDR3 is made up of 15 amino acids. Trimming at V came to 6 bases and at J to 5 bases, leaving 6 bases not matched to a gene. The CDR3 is CASRELAGGPETQYF. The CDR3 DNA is TGTGCCAGCAGGGAACTAGCGGGGGGGCCTGAGACCCAGTACTTC.

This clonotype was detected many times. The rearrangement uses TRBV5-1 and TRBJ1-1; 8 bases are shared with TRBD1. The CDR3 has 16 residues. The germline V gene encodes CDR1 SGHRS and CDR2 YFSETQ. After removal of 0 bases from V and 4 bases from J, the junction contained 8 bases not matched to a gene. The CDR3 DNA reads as TGCGCCAGCAGCTTGGGGCAGGGGGCCCAGATCACTGAAGCTTTCTTT. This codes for CASSLGQGAQITEAFF.

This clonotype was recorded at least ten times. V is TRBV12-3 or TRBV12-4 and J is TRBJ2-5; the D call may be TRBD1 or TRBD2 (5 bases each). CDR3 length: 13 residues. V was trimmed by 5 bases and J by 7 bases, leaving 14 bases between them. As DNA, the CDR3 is TGTGCCAGCAGTGACAGCGGTGGGGGGACCCAGTACTTC. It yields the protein CASSDSGGGTQYF.

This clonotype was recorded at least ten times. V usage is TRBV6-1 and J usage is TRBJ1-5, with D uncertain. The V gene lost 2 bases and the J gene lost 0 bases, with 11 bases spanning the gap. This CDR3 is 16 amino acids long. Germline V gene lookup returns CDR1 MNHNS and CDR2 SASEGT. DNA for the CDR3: TGTGCCAGCAGTGAATGGGAGCAACCTAGCAATCAGCCCCAGCATTTT. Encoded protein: CASSEWEQPSNQPQHF.

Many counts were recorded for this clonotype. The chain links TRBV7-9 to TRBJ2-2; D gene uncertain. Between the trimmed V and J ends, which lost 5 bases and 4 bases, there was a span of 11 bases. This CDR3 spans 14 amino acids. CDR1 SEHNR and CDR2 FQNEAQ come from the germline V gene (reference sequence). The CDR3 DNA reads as TGTGCCAGCAGCCCCCGGGCCGCCACCGGGGAGCTGTTTTTT. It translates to CASSPRAATGELFF.

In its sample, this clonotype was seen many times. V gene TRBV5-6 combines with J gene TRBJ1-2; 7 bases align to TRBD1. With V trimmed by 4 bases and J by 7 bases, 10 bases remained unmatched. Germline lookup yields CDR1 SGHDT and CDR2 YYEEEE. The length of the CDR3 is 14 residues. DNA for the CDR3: TGTGCCAGCAGCGGAAGAGGAGGGGGCTCTGGCTACACCTTC. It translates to CASSGRGGGSGYTF.

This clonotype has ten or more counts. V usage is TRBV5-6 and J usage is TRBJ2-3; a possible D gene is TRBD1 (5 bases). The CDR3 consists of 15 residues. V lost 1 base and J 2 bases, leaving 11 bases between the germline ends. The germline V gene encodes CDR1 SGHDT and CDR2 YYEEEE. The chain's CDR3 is CASSLYGHLTDTQYF. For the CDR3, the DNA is TGTGCCAGCAGCTTGTATGGACACCTCACAGATACGCAGTATTTT.

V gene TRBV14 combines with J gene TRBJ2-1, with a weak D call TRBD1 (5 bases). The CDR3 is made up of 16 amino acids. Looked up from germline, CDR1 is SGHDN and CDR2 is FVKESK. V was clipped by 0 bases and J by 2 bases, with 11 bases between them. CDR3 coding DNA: TGTGCCAGCAGCCAAGATCCCAGGGCCCCCTACAATGAGCAGTTCTTC. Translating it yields CASSQDPRAPYNEQFF.

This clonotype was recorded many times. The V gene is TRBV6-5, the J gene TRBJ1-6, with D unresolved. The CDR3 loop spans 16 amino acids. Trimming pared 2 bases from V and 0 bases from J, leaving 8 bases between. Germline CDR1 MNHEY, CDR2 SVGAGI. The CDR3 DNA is TGTGCCAGCAGTTACAGGGCGAGCTCCTATAATTCACCCCTCCACTTT. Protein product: CASSYRASSYNSPLHF.

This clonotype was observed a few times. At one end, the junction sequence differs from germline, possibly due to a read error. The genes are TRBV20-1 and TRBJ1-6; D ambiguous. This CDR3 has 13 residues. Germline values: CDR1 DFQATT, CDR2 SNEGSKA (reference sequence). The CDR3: CSARTHINSPLNF. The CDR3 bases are TGCAGTGCTAGGACCCATATAAATTCACCCCTCAACTTT.